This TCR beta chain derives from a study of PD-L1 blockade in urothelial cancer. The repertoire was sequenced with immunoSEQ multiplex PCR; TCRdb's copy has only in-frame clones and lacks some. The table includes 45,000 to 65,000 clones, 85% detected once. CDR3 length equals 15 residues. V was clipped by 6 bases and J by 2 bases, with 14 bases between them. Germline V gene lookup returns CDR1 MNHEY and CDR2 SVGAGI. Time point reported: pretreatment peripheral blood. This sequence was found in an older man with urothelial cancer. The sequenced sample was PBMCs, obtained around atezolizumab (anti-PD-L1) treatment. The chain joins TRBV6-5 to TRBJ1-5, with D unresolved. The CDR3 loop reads CASRRVAAGNQPQHF. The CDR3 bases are TGTGCCAGCAGGCGGGTGGCGGCTGGCAATCAGCCCCAGCATTTT.